These T cell receptor beta chains were read from a single sample in a study of blood T cell repertoires in COVID-19. The protocol was immunoSEQ multiplex PCR, while the TCRdb copy is restricted to in-frame clones and leaves out a portion. The sample includes approximately 110,000 clones, 75% to 90% of them seen just once. The source material was peripheral blood. Source of these receptors: a woman of 80 years or more with COVID-19, enrolled during active disease. Both conserved end residues are part of each CDR3. Each record gives: CDR3 length, J gene, D gene, V gene, CDR3 protein. A D gene is named only where the DNA matches it firmly.

16 | TRBJ1-2 | . | TRBV28 | CASSLLGQQANYGYTF
13 | TRBJ2-5 | . | TRBV6-2/TRBV6-3 | CASSREYGETQYF
15 | TRBJ1-5 | . | TRBV4-3 | CASSQDVAPTGAQHF
13 | TRBJ2-7 | TRBD2 | TRBV29-1 | CSASEAGEGEQCF
14 | TRBJ2-3 | . | TRBV10-2 | CASSVGAGTDTQYF
17 | TRBJ2-6 | . | TRBV24-1 | CATSDPNDRSGANVLTF
15 | TRBJ1-1 | TRBD1 | TRBV5-4 | CASSTATGGSTEAFF
16 | TRBJ2-7 | . | TRBV4-3 | CASSQDYPGGPYEQYF
16 | TRBJ2-1 | . | TRBV4-3 | CASSHSAGTSYNEQFF
15 | TRBJ2-7 | TRBD1 | TRBV5-4 | CASSQTGTGMDEQYF
17 | TRBJ2-2 | TRBD2 | TRBV6-2/TRBV6-3 | CASSYILGLVDTGELFF